Following are 25 T cell receptor beta chains from one sample sequenced in a study of cytomegalovirus exposure and HLA in healthy donors (dated by TCRdb to between 2016 and 2019). Library preparation employed the immunoSEQ multiplex PCR assay. The multiplex PCR relied on a mix of 60 forward primers for TCR Vbeta segments and 13 reverse primers for TCR Jbeta segments. TCRdb limited this immuneACCESS table to in-frame rearrangements with V and J called. A share of clones is missing; checked studies link under half to unresolved V genes, and the rest is unexplained. In all, the sample holds around 200,000 clones, and around 88% of those were seen once. The ten biggest clones cover roughly 0.99% of the sample. The specimen sequenced was PBMCs. The receptor source for this set is a woman aged 18-29 years in good health and CMV-seronegative.

The genes are TRBV9 and TRBJ1-6; no firm D call. The V gene's germline CDR1 is SGDLS and CDR2 YYNGEE. The CDR3 is made up of 14 amino acids. Between the trimmed V and J ends, which lost 0 bases and 7 bases, there was a span of 8 bases. The CDR3 region is CASSVAGLNSPLHF. CDR3 coding DNA: TGTGCCAGCAGCGTAGCGGGGTTGAATTCACCCCTCCACTTT. The full variable domain, rest sourced from reference TRBV9 and TRBJ1-6, is DSGVTQTPKHLITATGQRVTLRCSPRSGDLSVYWYQQSLDQGLQFLIQYYNGEERAKGNILERFSAQQFPDLHSELNLSSLELGDSALYFCASSVAGLNSPLHFGNGTRLTVT.

V gene TRBV2 combines with J gene TRBJ1-5, with D perhaps matching TRBD1 (5 bases). CDR1 and CDR2 (germline): SNHLY, FYNNEI. The CDR3 is 14 residues long. Trimming left V 6 bases short and J 5 bases short, with 14 bases between. The CDR3 sequence: CASSADRVYQPQHF. CDR3 DNA sequence: TGTGCCAGCAGCGCCGACAGAGTTTATCAGCCCCAGCATTTT.

In this sample, this clone turned up once. The chain combines TRBV5-4 with TRBJ2-5, with D perhaps TRBD2 (5 bases). The CDR3 is 14 residues long. Germline-derived CDR1 and CDR2 are SGHNT and YYREEE (reference sequence). V was pared by 3 bases and J by 5 bases, with 14 bases between. CDR3: CASSSARLLETQYF. For the CDR3, the DNA is TGTGCCAGCAGCTCGGCCCGACTATTGGAGACCCAGTACTTC.

This clone has only one observation. The V and J genes are TRBV4-1 and TRBJ2-1, with a tentative D call TRBD1 (6 bases). Between the trimmed V and J ends, which lost 1 base and 7 bases, there was a span of 17 bases. The CDR3 extends over 16 amino acids. CDR1 and CDR2 from the germline V gene are MGHRA and YSYEKL. CDR3 sequence (DNA): TGCGCCAGCAGCCAAGCGGTGGGGGCCTTGGGGAATGAGCAGTTCTTC. Amino acids: CASSQAVGALGNEQFF.

The chain uses TRBV2 and TRBJ2-5, with D possibly matching TRBD2 (5 bases). The V gene's germline CDR1 is SNHLY and CDR2 FYNNEI. V lost 0 bases and J lost 7, with 9 bases in between. The CDR3 consists of 13 residues. In DNA form, the CDR3 reads TGTGCCAGCAGTGAAGCGGGAGAACTGACCCAGTACTTC. It codes for CASSEAGELTQYF.

This chain links TRBV10-3 with TRBJ2-5, with a tentative D call TRBD1 (6 bases). Between the trimmed V and J ends, which lost 2 bases and 2 bases, there was a span of 9 bases. The CDR3 consists of 14 residues. Germline CDR1 and CDR2: ENHRY and SYGVKD. Here the CDR3 DNA reads TGTGCCATCAGTGAGGAACAGGGACAAGAGACCCAGTACTTC. Translated: CAISEEQGQETQYF.

The V gene is TRBV5-4, the J gene TRBJ2-5; tentatively, D is TRBD1 (5 bases). The V and J ends lost 4 bases and 1 base respectively, with 17 bases between them. The CDR3 totals 16 residues. Germline CDR1 reads SGHNT; CDR2 reads YYREEE (reference sequence). CDR3 protein: CASSPSILTVQETQYF. Written as DNA, the CDR3 is TGTGCCAGCAGCCCGAGCATCTTGACAGTCCAAGAGACCCAGTACTTC.

The chain couples TRBV7-9 to TRBJ2-2, with 13 bases lining up with TRBD2. The ends lost 9 bases at V and 5 bases at J; junction bases unmatched: 3. Germline V gene lookup returns CDR1 SEHNR and CDR2 FQNEAQ (reference sequence). CDR3 size: 14 residues. The CDR3 bases are TGTGCCAGGCGGACTAGCGGGAGTACCGGGGAGCTGTTTTTT. It yields the protein CARRTSGSTGELFF.

The gene calls are TRBV6-1 and TRBJ1-2; 9 nucleotides line up with TRBD1. Trimming cost V 2 bases and J 5 bases; bases outside gene matches: 3. From germline, CDR1 is MNHNS and CDR2 SASEGT. The CDR3 runs to 14 residues. The CDR3, as DNA: TGTGCCAGCAGTGAATTGGGACAGGGTTATGGCTACACCTTC. Translated: CASSELGQGYGYTF.

DNA for the CDR3: TGTGCCAGCAGTGACCTTGGGCGGGAGGGCTACGAGCAGTACTTC. As protein: CASSDLGREGYEQYF. V usage is TRBV27 and J usage is TRBJ2-7; 9 nucleotides line up with TRBD2. Trimming took 5 bases from V and 3 from J; bases not matched to a gene: 8. CDR1 is MNHEY, CDR2 SMNVEV, per germline (reference sequence). The CDR3 spans 15 residues.

This clone occurred a few times. The chain recombines TRBV5-1 with TRBJ1-5; D gene ambiguous. The CDR3 is 15 residues long. Germline loops: CDR1 SGHRS, CDR2 YFSETQ. V lost 0 bases, J lost 0 bases, and 7 bases lay in between. The CDR3 loop is CASSLGGYSNQPQHF. CDR3 nucleotide sequence: TGCGCCAGCAGCTTGGGCGGTTATAGCAATCAGCCCCAGCATTTT.

The chain recombines TRBV6-6 with TRBJ1-3; D perhaps matches TRBD1 (5 bases). CDR3 size: 15 residues. CDR1 MNHNY and CDR2 SVGAGI come from the germline V gene (reference sequence). Trimming removed 6 bases at V and 0 bases at J, with 12 bases between. CDR3 nucleotides: TGTGCCAGCAGGGGGCGCGAGGACTCTGGAAACACCATATATTTT. Its translation: CASRGREDSGNTIYF.

The genes are TRBV18 and TRBJ1-3; D not resolved. Germline loops: CDR1 KGHSH, CDR2 LQKENI. V shed 1 base and J shed 4 bases, with 8 bases lying between them. This CDR3 is built from 14 residues. The CDR3 DNA reads as TGTGCCAGCTCACCACGAGCCGGGGGAAACACCATATATTTT. This codes for CASSPRAGGNTIYF.

CDR3 DNA sequence: TGTGCCAGCAGCTTGGCCCGAGAGACCCAGTACTTC. Protein sequence: CASSLARETQYF. This chain uses TRBV5-6 with TRBJ2-5, with unresolved D. This CDR3 spans 12 amino acids. Germline V CDR1 and CDR2: SGHDT, YYEEEE. With 0 bases removed from V and 4 bases from J, the gap between germline ends came to 4 bases.

The V gene is TRBV4-2, the J gene TRBJ2-1; 8 nucleotides agree with TRBD2. Losses at the gene ends were 4 bases for V and 6 bases for J; bases not matched to a gene: 14. The CDR3 is 17 residues long. Germline-derived CDR1 and CDR2 are LGHNA and YNFKEQ. This CDR3 is CASSRATGLGPSNEQFF. In nucleotides, the CDR3 is TGTGCCAGCAGCCGAGCCACGGGACTAGGTCCGAGCAATGAGCAGTTCTTC.

This chain joins TRBV5-1 and TRBJ2-7; no definite D call. CDR3 length equals 14 residues. Trimming pared 2 bases from V and 0 bases from J, leaving 9 bases between. CDR1 is SGHRS and CDR2 is YFSETQ in the germline V gene. CDR3 amino acids: CASSFTAFSYEQYF. The DNA for the CDR3 is TGCGCCAGCAGCTTCACAGCTTTCTCCTACGAGCAGTACTTC.

The chain links TRBV7-9 to TRBJ1-4; 11 bases fit TRBD1. Germline CDR1 reads SEHNR; CDR2 reads FQNEAQ (reference sequence). The junction had 6 bases not matched to a gene; V was cut back by 5 bases and J by 7 bases. The CDR3 sequence is 15 residues long. In DNA, the CDR3 is TGTGCCAGCAGCCCAGGACAGGGGGCTGGTGAAAAACTGTTTTTT. Translation gives CASSPGQGAGEKLFF.

The CDR3 here is CASSLGLAGTTDTQYF. The CDR3 coding sequence is TGTGCCAGCAGCTTAGGCCTAGCGGGGACGACAGATACGCAGTATTTT. The chain recombines TRBV13 with TRBJ2-3, with TRBD2 matching over 9 bases. With V trimmed by 0 bases and J by 3 bases, 4 bases remained unmatched. The CDR3 runs 16 residues. Germline CDR1 and CDR2: PRHDT and FYEKMQ (reference sequence).

The rearrangement joins TRBV2 to TRBJ1-1; D ambiguous. This CDR3 has 12 residues. Per the germline V gene, CDR1 is SNHLY and CDR2 is FYNNEI. Trimming left V 4 bases short and J 6 bases short, with 9 bases between. CDR3 coding DNA: TGTGCCAGCAGTGCTAAGAGCGCTGAAGCTTTCTTT. It is translated as CASSAKSAEAFF.

This chain uses TRBV2 with TRBJ2-5; a weak D match, TRBD2 (7 bases). This CDR3 has 15 amino acids. The germline CDR1 and CDR2 sequences are SNHLY and FYNNEI. V was pared by 3 bases and J by 5 bases, with 16 bases between. The CDR3 region has the DNA TGTGCCAGCAGTGACGAGGCGGGGGCGCGGGAGACCCAGTACTTC. Protein sequence: CASSDEAGARETQYF. Together with reference TRBV2 and TRBJ2-5, the CDR3 gives the full variable domain: EPEVTQTPSHQVTQMGQEVILRCVPISNHLYFYWYRQILGQKVEFLVSFYNNEISEKSEIFDDQFSVERPDGSNFTLKIRSTKLEDSAMYFCASSDEAGARETQYFGPGTRLLVL.

This sequence joins TRBV5-4 and TRBJ2-7; 9 bases are shared with TRBD2. CDR3 length equals 14 residues. V trimming: 4 bases; J trimming: 3 bases; junction bases outside the gene matches: 5. Germline loops: CDR1 SGHNT, CDR2 YYREEE (reference sequence). The CDR3, as DNA: TGTGCCAGCAGCCCCGGGACTAGCAGCTACGAGCAGTACTTC. This sequence encodes CASSPGTSSYEQYF.

The chain joins TRBV7-2 to TRBJ1-2; the match to TRBD1 covers 8 bases. This CDR3 region has 15 residues. V dropped 10 bases and J dropped 3; count of bases not matched to a gene: 13. Looked up from germline, CDR1 is SGHTA and CDR2 is FQGNSA. This chain's CDR3 is CATGSSTGADYGYTF. DNA of the CDR3: TGTGCCACCGGCTCTTCGACAGGGGCGGACTATGGCTACACCTTC.

There are a few counts of this clone. This chain joins TRBV6-5 and TRBJ1-2, with D possibly TRBD1 on 6 matching bases. Germline assignment: CDR1 MNHEY and CDR2 SVGAGI. CDR3 length equals 14 residues. The V end was cut by 6 bases, the J end by 0 bases, with 11 bases between. The DNA for the CDR3 is TGTGCCAGCAGGAACGGACAGCCTAACTATGGCTACACCTTC. This codes for CASRNGQPNYGYTF.

V is TRBV7-6 and J is TRBJ1-1; unclear D gene. The ends were cut back, 1 base at V and 6 bases at J, with 9 bases in the middle. CDR1 and CDR2 (germline): SGHVS, FNYEAQ. This CDR3 is built from 13 residues. CDR3 nucleotides: TGTGCCAGCAGCTTAGGGGAGCAGGCTGAAGCTTTCTTT. Its protein product is CASSLGEQAEAFF.

The chain employs TRBV5-1 and TRBJ1-1; maybe TRBD1 (5 bases). This CDR3 has 15 amino acids. Germline V gene data show CDR1 as SGHRS and CDR2 as YFSETQ. V was cut by 1 base and J by 3 bases, with 13 bases left in between. CDR3 sequence (DNA): TGCGCCAGCAGCTTGATAGGCCCCAGGGACACTGAAGCTTTCTTT. It codes for CASSLIGPRDTEAFF.